The clone carrying this TCR beta chain was recorded a few times. The antigen remains undetermined. Preparation of the TCRbeta library was carried out with unique molecular identifiers. Each CDR3 protein gets one entry after TCRdb re-called the PCR reads with MiXCR. The sample shows about a million distinct CDR3 sequences, about 31% of them seen only once. CDR1 and CDR2 from the germline V gene are ENHRY and SYGVKD. V was pared by 9 bases and J by 5 bases, with 16 bases between. CDR3 size: 13 residues. These data originate in a study of T-cell reconstitution after alpha-beta-depleted transplantation in children. Overall study findings and caveats: Newly generated T cells supplied most T-cell counts and diversity one year post-transplant. Recipient T cells and thymic progenitors that survived gave rise to the high TCRbeta diversity observed at day 60 in some patients. Several hundred rapidly expanded clones from non-depleted graft cells reportedly supplied alpha-beta T cells about two months post-transplant.

Sequenced here: PBMCs, mostly from graft donor cells, sampled 360 days after TCRalphabeta/CD19-depleted stem cell transplant. The clonotype was recovered from a boy younger than two who had a stem cell transplant for SCID, so the T cells may come from the graft donor. V gene TRBV10-3 combines with J gene TRBJ1-1; D not certain. The CDR3 DNA reads TGTGCCATACGTACGGGGAGTCGGACTGAAGCTTTCTTT. Protein sequence: CAIRTGSRTEAFF.